Below are 30 T cell receptor beta chains sequenced from a single sample in a study of cytomegalovirus exposure and HLA in healthy donors. Only in-frame clones appear in the TCRdb table, and some are missing; sequencing was by immunoSEQ multiplex PCR. The sample shows about 150,000 clones, 85% to 90% of them seen only once. The sample comprised PBMCs. These receptors all come from a woman aged 18-29 years in good health and CMV-seropositive.

To note about this clone: The germline gene is not matched at one end of the junction; a read error may be the cause. This chain uses TRBV6-4 with TRBJ2-5; D is ambiguous. Germline lookup yields CDR1 MRHNA and CDR2 SNTAGT. This CDR3 is 9 amino acids long. For the CDR3, the DNA is TGCTCCTTACAAGAGACCCAGTACTTC. Translation gives CSLQETQYF.

V is TRBV19 and J is TRBJ2-7, with 9 nucleotides matching TRBD2. The V and J ends lost 3 bases and 5 bases, in that order; junction bases with no gene match: 5. The CDR3 runs to 14 residues. Germline CDR1 LNHDA, CDR2 SQIVND (reference sequence). The CDR3 DNA sequence: TGTGCCAGTAGTATTGGCGGGAGGGTCAACGAGCAGTACTTC. Protein product: CASSIGGRVNEQYF.

This clone was seen only once. The chain joins TRBV29-1 to TRBJ2-2; the D gene is possibly TRBD1 (6 bases). Looked up from germline, CDR1 is SQVTM and CDR2 is ANQGSEA. This CDR3 contains 13 residues. The V end lost 7 bases, the J end lost 8 bases, and 17 bases lay between the germline ends. The CDR3 reads CSAADRLGGELFF. Here the CDR3 DNA reads TGCAGCGCCGCCGACAGGCTAGGGGGGGAGCTGTTTTTT.

The chain combines TRBV6-1 with TRBJ1-2; D gene unclear. Trimming pared 2 bases from V and 7 bases from J, leaving 11 bases between. CDR1 is MNHNS and CDR2 is SASEGT in the germline V gene. The CDR3 extends over 13 amino acids. The CDR3 nucleotides are TGTGCCAGCAGTGAACTCGGTGCGTCTGGCTACACCTTC. Protein: CASSELGASGYTF.

J is TRBJ2-7 and V is TRBV28; D unresolved. Trimming removed 7 bases at V and 1 base at J, with 11 bases between. Germline CDR1 MDHEN, CDR2 SYDVKM. The CDR3 is made up of 13 amino acids. The CDR3 is CASIDAASYEQYF. The CDR3 nucleotides read TGTGCCAGCATCGACGCGGCATCCTACGAGCAGTACTTC.

The chain carries TRBV30 and TRBJ1-2, with D possibly being TRBD1 (5 bases). The V end lost 3 bases, the J end lost 7 bases, and 9 bases lay between the germline ends. The germline V gene encodes CDR1 GTSNPN and CDR2 SVGIG (reference sequence). This CDR3 has 11 residues. The CDR3 DNA reads as TGTGCCTGGAGATACGGGGGTGGCTACACCTTC. It specifies CAWRYGGGYTF. Variable domain in full (rest from reference TRBV30 and TRBJ1-2): SQTIHQWPATLVQPVGSPLSLECTVEGTSNPNLYWYRQAAGRGLQLLFYSVGIGQISSEVPQNLSASRPQDRQFILSSKKLLLSDSGFYLCAWRYGGGYTFGSGTRLTVV.

V and J are TRBV5-4 and TRBJ2-7; D might be TRBD2 (5 bases). The germline V gene has CDR1 SGHNT and CDR2 YYREEE (reference sequence). This CDR3 comprises 16 residues. Trimming pared 1 base from V and 5 bases from J, leaving 19 bases between. For the CDR3, the DNA is TGTGCCAGCAGCTTGTCCCCCGGGCTAGCATTCGACGAGCAGTACTTC. Protein: CASSLSPGLAFDEQYF.

The chain joins TRBV5-4 to TRBJ1-2; TRBD1 aligns across 8 bases. Losses at the gene ends were 1 base for V and 2 bases for J; bases not matched to a gene: 10. The CDR3 length is 17 residues. Per the germline V gene, CDR1 is SGHNT and CDR2 is YYREEE (reference sequence). The CDR3 DNA follows: TGTGCCAGCAGCTTGCCCTCACCGGGACAGGAGAACTATGGCTACACCTTC. Protein product: CASSLPSPGQENYGYTF.

The J gene is TRBJ2-1, the V gene TRBV9, with 14 bases identical to TRBD2. V lost 3 bases and J lost 7; bases outside the gene matches: 6. The germline CDR1 and CDR2 sequences are SGDLS and YYNGEE. This CDR3 has 16 residues. CDR3 in amino acids: CASSEVTSGRGNEQFF. CDR3 DNA sequence: TGTGCCAGCAGCGAGGTGACTAGCGGGAGGGGGAATGAGCAGTTCTTC.

The chain recombines TRBV25-1 with TRBJ1-5, with D maybe TRBD1 (5 bases). Germline V gene data show CDR1 as MGHDK and CDR2 as SYGVNS. The germline V and J ends were trimmed by 5 bases and 3 bases, with 11 bases remaining between them. This CDR3 has 14 residues. In DNA, the CDR3 is TGTGCCAGCAGTACATGGGGCGCCAATCAGCCCCAGCATTTT. Amino acids: CASSTWGANQPQHF.

The chain couples TRBV6-5 to TRBJ2-7; D may be TRBD1 (6 bases). The CDR3 has 15 amino acids. The V end lost 3 bases, the J end lost 3 bases, and 15 bases lay between the germline ends. Germline CDR1 is MNHEY and CDR2 is SVGAGI. The DNA for the CDR3 is TGTGCCAGCAGTTATATGACAGGTTCTATCTACGAGCAGTACTTC. The encoded protein is CASSYMTGSIYEQYF.

The chain couples TRBV2 to TRBJ2-1; the match to TRBD2 covers 7 bases. V trimming: 6 bases; J trimming: 8 bases; junction bases outside the gene matches: 13. This CDR3 region has 15 residues. Germline CDR1 is SNHLY and CDR2 is FYNNEI. CDR3 sequence: CASSKTLAAHDEQFF. The CDR3 DNA follows: TGTGCCAGCAGCAAGACGCTAGCGGCCCACGATGAGCAGTTCTTC.

The rearrangement uses TRBV18 and TRBJ1-5; D may be TRBD1 (6 bases). The CDR3 totals 17 residues. The germline V gene has CDR1 KGHSH and CDR2 LQKENI. Trimming removed 1 base from V and 6 bases from J, with 19 bases in between. The CDR3 coding sequence is TGTGCCAGCTCACCACGGGAAGGGGGTGAGTTAAGTCAGCCCCAGCATTTT. Translated: CASSPREGGELSQPQHF.

The chain couples TRBV19 to TRBJ1-4; D possibly corresponds to TRBD1 (5 bases). Looked up from germline, CDR1 is LNHDA and CDR2 is SQIVND (reference sequence). This CDR3 has 13 amino acids. V was shortened by 6 bases and J by 7 bases, with 12 bases between the two germline ends. The CDR3 protein is CASRVGGVEKLFF. As DNA, the CDR3 is TGTGCCAGTAGAGTGGGAGGGGTTGAAAAACTGTTTTTT.

This chain links TRBV28 with TRBJ2-2; TRBD2 might be the D (6 bases). CDR1 and CDR2 (germline): MDHEN, SYDVKM. The CDR3 is 15 residues long. V gave up 2 bases and J gave up 1 base, with 8 bases separating them. The CDR3 coding sequence is TGTGCCAGCAGTTTAGGCGGGATGAACACCGGGGAGCTGTTTTTT. Translating it yields CASSLGGMNTGELFF. The full variable domain, in which reference TRBV28 and TRBJ2-2 provide the parts outside the CDR3, is DVKVTQSSRYLVKRTGEKVFLECVQDMDHENMFWYRQDPGLGLRLIYFSYDVKMKEKGDIPEGYSVSREKKERFSLILESASTNQTSMYLCASSLGGMNTGELFFGEGSRLTVL.

The chain links TRBV2 to TRBJ1-1; 9 bases fit TRBD1. Trimming cost V 1 base and J 4 bases; bases outside gene matches: 16. Germline V gene data show CDR1 as SNHLY and CDR2 as FYNNEI. This CDR3 comprises 19 residues. CDR3 sequence (DNA): TGTGCCAGCAGTGAAGACGTAGAAACGGGACAGGGAGTAAGCACTGAAGCTTTCTTT. It codes for CASSEDVETGQGVSTEAFF.

The chain links TRBV12-2 to TRBJ2-4; the D call in the table, TRBD1, was not verified against the DNA. TRBV12-2 is designated a pseudogene. This CDR3 contains 15 residues. In nucleotides, the CDR3 is TGTGCAAGTCGGACGTTCAGGCTAGCCAAAAACATTCAGTACTTC. It translates to CASRTFRLAKNIQYF.

V gene TRBV5-4 combines with J gene TRBJ2-1, with 8 bases matching TRBD2. This CDR3 has 14 amino acids. The germline V gene encodes CDR1 SGHNT and CDR2 YYREEE (reference sequence). The V segment lost 4 bases and the J segment 4 bases; nucleotides outside the gene matches: 4. CDR3 sequence reads: CASSLSGTYNEQFF. The CDR3, as DNA: TGTGCCAGCAGCCTTAGCGGGACTTACAATGAGCAGTTCTTC.

The gene calls are TRBV4-3 and TRBJ2-7, with TRBD1 as a possible D gene (5 bases). With 1 base removed from V and 0 bases from J, the gap between germline ends came to 7 bases. The CDR3 loop spans 14 amino acids. Germline lookup yields CDR1 LGHNA and CDR2 YSLEER. Written as DNA, the CDR3 is TGCGCCAGCAGCCAAGGGCAGGGCTCCTACGAGCAGTACTTC. It is translated as CASSQGQGSYEQYF.

The chain combines TRBV27 with TRBJ1-4, with a weak D call TRBD1 (5 bases). The V gene's germline CDR1 is MNHEY and CDR2 SMNVEV (reference sequence). V was cut by 3 bases and J by 7 bases, with 15 bases left in between. The CDR3 sequence is 15 residues long. The CDR3 DNA follows: TGTGCCAGCAGTTTTGTAAGGGAAAGGGGTGAAAAACTGTTTTTT. Amino acid sequence: CASSFVRERGEKLFF. The whole variable domain, filled in from reference TRBV27 and TRBJ1-4, reads EAQVTQNPRYLITVTGKKLTVTCSQNMNHEYMSWYRQDPGLGLRQIYYSMNVEVTDKGDVPEGYKVSRKEKRNFPLILESPSPNQTSLYFCASSFVRERGEKLFFGSGTQLSVL.

The chain recombines TRBV18 with TRBJ2-5; TRBD1 aligns across 8 bases. Trimming at V came to 1 base and at J to 2 bases, leaving 0 bases not matched to a gene. CDR1 is KGHSH, CDR2 LQKENI, per germline. The CDR3 is made up of 14 amino acids. The DNA of the CDR3 is TGTGCCAGCTCACCACGGACAGGGCAAGAGACCCAGTACTTC. It is translated as CASSPRTGQETQYF. Looking up the rest from reference TRBV18 and TRBJ2-5 gives the full variable domain: NAGVMQNPRHLVRRRGQEARLRCSPMKGHSHVYWYRQLPEEGLKFMVYLQKENIIDESGMPKERFSAEFPKEGPSILRIQQVVRGDSAAYFCASSPRTGQETQYFGPGTRLLVL.

V usage is TRBV18 and J usage is TRBJ2-5; TRBD1 agrees at 11 bases. The CDR3 is 15 amino acids. Germline CDR1 KGHSH, CDR2 LQKENI. J lost 5 bases, V lost 3 bases, and 5 bases had no gene match. The CDR3 bases are TGTGCCAGCTCACCCAGGACAGGGGGCGCGGAGACCCAGTACTTC. Its translation: CASSPRTGGAETQYF.

In this sample, this clone turned up once. The J gene is TRBJ1-1, the V gene TRBV19; TRBD1 matches 9 bases. The V gene's germline CDR1 is LNHDA and CDR2 SQIVND (reference sequence). The CDR3 sequence is 15 residues long. V lost 5 bases, J lost 1 base, and 5 bases stayed unmatched. The CDR3 sequence is CASSLQGAPNTEAFF. In DNA, the CDR3 is TGTGCCAGTAGTTTACAGGGGGCCCCGAACACTGAAGCTTTCTTT.

The V call is TRBV6-1, the J call TRBJ2-1; 9 bases line up with TRBD1. The junction had 4 bases not matched to a gene; V was cut back by 7 bases and J by 3 bases. Germline lookup yields CDR1 MNHNS and CDR2 SASEGT. The CDR3 has 14 amino acids. The DNA for the CDR3 is TGTGCCAGCAACCCGGGACAGGGCTACAATGAGCAGTTCTTC. Translating gives CASNPGQGYNEQFF.

The chain employs TRBV4-3 and TRBJ1-3, with D unclear. The CDR3 is made up of 15 amino acids. Per germline, CDR1 LGHNA and CDR2 YSLEER. V shed 2 bases and J shed 0 bases, with 8 bases lying between them. The CDR3 DNA follows: TGCGCCAGCAGCCAAAAACAGCTCTCTGGAAACACCATATATTTT. Translated, it gives CASSQKQLSGNTIYF.

The genes are TRBV30 and TRBJ2-5, with a tentative D call TRBD1 (6 bases). Germline loops: CDR1 GTSNPN, CDR2 SVGIG (reference sequence). The CDR3 length is 15 residues. The germline V and J ends were trimmed by 3 bases and 0 bases, with 14 bases remaining between them. The CDR3 protein is CAWSLGHWYQETQYF. CDR3 nucleotides: TGTGCCTGGAGCCTGGGACACTGGTACCAAGAGACCCAGTACTTC.

Written as DNA, the CDR3 is TGTGCCAGCAGCTTGGGGACAGGGTCTGGAGAGACCCAGTACTTC. Its protein is CASSLGTGSGETQYF. The chain recombines TRBV5-6 with TRBJ2-5, with TRBD1 identical over 8 bases. V lost 0 bases and J lost 4; bases outside the gene matches: 5. The V gene's germline CDR1 is SGHDT and CDR2 YYEEEE. The CDR3 is made up of 15 amino acids.

In this sample, this clone turned up once. This sequence joins TRBV2 and TRBJ1-5; possibly TRBD1 for D (6 bases). Looked up from germline, CDR1 is SNHLY and CDR2 is FYNNEI. V was clipped by 7 bases and J by 2 bases, with 12 bases between them. The CDR3 is 14 amino acids. DNA for the CDR3: TGTGCCAGCAACCCACAGGGTGGCAATCAGCCCCAGCATTTT. Translated, it gives CASNPQGGNQPQHF. The variable domain in full, with the rest retrieved from reference TRBV2 and TRBJ1-5, is EPEVTQTPSHQVTQMGQEVILRCVPISNHLYFYWYRQILGQKVEFLVSFYNNEISEKSEIFDDQFSVERPDGSNFTLKIRSTKLEDSAMYFCASNPQGGNQPQHFGDGTRLSIL.

This clone was found once. The rearrangement joins TRBV6-5 to TRBJ2-5, with 7 bases fitting TRBD1. In germline, CDR1 is MNHEY, CDR2 SVGAGI. J was trimmed by 2 bases and V by 2 bases; bases with no gene match: 2. This CDR3 is built from 14 residues. The DNA for the CDR3 is TGTGCCAGCAGTTACACGGACAGGCAAGAGACCCAGTACTTC. This codes for CASSYTDRQETQYF.

V and J are TRBV2 and TRBJ2-7; the match to TRBD1 covers 10 bases. The CDR3 contains 15 residues. V was pared by 11 bases and J by 2 bases, with 12 bases of the junction left unmatched. Germline CDR1 and CDR2: SNHLY and FYNNEI. CDR3 nucleotide sequence: TGTGCCTCTAGGGGGCGAGGGACAGGGGCCTACGAGCAGTACTTC. Its protein product is CASRGRGTGAYEQYF.